This T cell receptor beta chain is drawn from a study of molecular identifiers for immune sequencing clone quantification (dated by TCRdb to 2017 to 2018). Turning to the overall study: For a replicate experiment, RNA from 20,000 or 100,000 naive CD8 T cells was divided into five aliquots, and four of the five aliquots were sequenced. CD8 T cells were used in a methods study to benchmark molecular-identifier clustering-based TCR repertoire sequencing (MIDCIRS) and TCR RNA copy counting.

Results and caveats for the whole study, not just this receptor: Identical TCR molecules sharing a barcode could cause highly expanded clone sizes to be underestimated. Even against a background of 850,000 to 1,000,000 naive CD8 T cells, spiked-in Jurkat TCR RNA amounting to a single cell's worth was reported to be detectable. In CMV-specific effector cells, clones with more than 20 RNA copies contained over 97% of molecules, whereas in naive cells such clones contained under 1% of molecules. Modeling gave about three recovered TCR RNA copies per cell versus 9.5 to 10 by digital PCR, implying roughly 30% capture efficiency. When barcode sub-clustering was left out, chimeric consensus sequences inflated TCR diversity, with chimeras reaching as high as 47%. Naive libraries contained spiked-in Jurkat TCR RNA (10 copies' worth), which is not part of the donor repertoire.

This clonotype was counted many times. Its specific antigen is unknown. No per-base quality is available; no much larger clone lies one base away. Libraries of naive CD8 T cells were generated from about 21,000 to 970,000 sorted cells, with 10%, 30% or 50% of the purified RNA used. Naive CD8 T cells were FACS-sorted as CD8+CD4-CCR7+CD45RA+ on a BD FACSAria II into RLT Plus buffer. To test detection sensitivity, Jurkat RNA equivalent to more than 8 TCR copies was spiked into samples of roughly 19,000-1,000,000 naive CD8 T cells. CD8 T cells were enriched using RosetteSep CD8+ T Cell Enrichment Cocktail and Ficoll-Paque, and the enriched cells then underwent ACK red cell lysis. The receptor library was made with PCR. Sequenced on an Illumina HiSeq 4000. Bulk TCR libraries were generated as previously described, with the TCR primers listed in Table S5 used. Total RNA was purified with the Qiagen AllPrep DNA/RNA kit. Before analysis, reads from multiple sequencing runs of one library were combined. The authors' analysis ran thus. Reads were retained only if their TCR constant sequence matched exactly, and those retained reads were trimmed to 150 nt and grouped according to their 12-nt molecular barcodes. Reads inside each barcode group were sub-clustered using a 15% Levenshtein threshold, and a quality-weighted consensus sequence was constructed for each RNA molecule. Non-functional sequences were removed, as were lower-count sequences one edit away from another. Based on fitting two negative binomial distributions, any barcode sub-cluster with under 20% of the maximum read count was discarded. TCRdb ran its own pipeline on the public reads, namely fastp trimming at Q25 and MiXCR clone calling, and kept in-frame beta chains. Identical CDR3 proteins give one entry, which carries the most common genes and DNA. The V and J calls and clone size are TCRdb's, not the authors'. For this sample the table gives around 460,000 distinct CDR3 sequences, of which about 20% were detected only once. The ten largest account for under 0.85% of the sample.

Sample: naive CD8+ T cells from blood, with Jurkat cell RNA spiked in. Interpreted using the paper, the cell subset or site label stands for: FACS-sorted CD8+CD4-CCR7+CD45RA+ naive T cells. The TCR comes from a human donor in good health. Some libraries in this study had Jurkat cell RNA spiked in.

The nucleotides are TGTGCCAGCAGCTTGGTCAGAAACACCGGGGAGCTGTTTTTT. This is translated as CASSLVRNTGELFF. The sequence links TRBV5-6 to TRBJ2-2; the D gene cannot be resolved reliably. The V end loses 0 bases and the J end loses 2 bases, and a stretch of 5 bases separates them. CDR3 length: 14 amino acids, cysteine to phenylalanine. Left in the record is the CDR3 DNA by itself, 42 bases read in frame from the first base. CDR1 is given as SGHDT and CDR2 as YYEEEE, both from the germline V gene.